Listed here are 24 T cell receptor beta chains from one sample, sequenced in a study of blood T cell repertoires in COVID-19. The table came from immunoSEQ multiplex PCR; TCRdb's copy has only in-frame clones and leaves some out. The table records 110,000 to 150,000 clones, 85% to 90% of them present only once. Material for sequencing was peripheral blood. The receptors stem from a man in his 60s with active or convalescent COVID-19.

A single count supports this clone. The rearrangement joins TRBV6-2 or TRBV6-3 to TRBJ2-2, with D perhaps matching TRBD2 (6 bases). V was cut by 2 bases and J by 3 bases, with 16 bases left in between. CDR1 is MNHEY, CDR2 SVGEGT, per germline. This CDR3 spans 17 amino acids. In nucleotides, the CDR3 is TGTGCCAGCAGTTACCGAGTTCGGACGGGAGACACCGGGGAGCTGTTTTTT. As protein: CASSYRVRTGDTGELFF.

This sequence joins TRBV5-4 and TRBJ2-5; 8 nucleotides match TRBD1. V was clipped by 6 bases and J by 5 bases; unmatched bases: 12. The CDR3 covers 15 residues. Germline loops: CDR1 SGHNT, CDR2 YYREEE (reference sequence). The CDR3: CASTKTGGRMETQYF. The CDR3 bases are TGTGCCAGCACCAAAACAGGGGGTAGGATGGAGACCCAGTACTTC. The whole variable domain, remainder taken from reference TRBV5-4 and TRBJ2-5, is ETGVTQSPTHLIKTRGQQVTLRCSSQSGHNTVSWYQQALGQGPQFIFQYYREEENGRGNFPPRFSGLQFPNYSSELNVNALELDDSALYLCASTKTGGRMETQYFGPGTRLLVL.

This clone was detected only once. The DNA for the CDR3 is TGCAGCGTTTTGGACAGGGGTGATAATTCACCCCTCCACTTT. Its protein is CSVLDRGDNSPLHF. The chain joins TRBV29-1 to TRBJ1-6; 9 nucleotides line up with TRBD1. Germline assignment: CDR1 SQVTM and CDR2 ANQGSEA. With V trimmed by 5 bases and J by 5 bases, 4 bases remained unmatched. The CDR3 has 14 amino acids.

This clone was detected only once. V usage is TRBV6-2 or TRBV6-3 and J usage is TRBJ2-2; 9 positions match TRBD2. The V and J ends lost 2 bases and 3 bases, in that order; junction bases with no gene match: 13. Germline values: CDR1 MNHEY, CDR2 SVGEGT. The CDR3 is 19 residues long. The CDR3 bases are TGTGCCAGCAGTTACCCCCGTTGGAGCGCGGGGGGGGACACCGGGGAGCTGTTTTTT. Translated: CASSYPRWSAGGDTGELFF.

This clone has just a few counts. The gene calls are TRBV11-3 and TRBJ2-6; 9 bases fit TRBD1. Germline assignment: CDR1 SGHNT and CDR2 YENEEA. Losses at the gene ends were 5 bases for V and 0 bases for J; bases not matched to a gene: 8. The CDR3 runs 18 residues. In DNA form, the CDR3 reads TGTGCCAGCAGCAAGGACGGACAGGGGAGCTCTGGGGCCAACGTCCTGACTTTC. Translating gives CASSKDGQGSSGANVLTF.

This sequence joins TRBV12-3 or TRBV12-4 and TRBJ2-3, with D hard to call. V was pared by 8 bases and J by 2 bases, with 11 bases between. The CDR3 has 13 residues. The CDR3 loop reads CASGDGYTDTQYF. CDR3 coding DNA: TGTGCCAGCGGAGACGGTTACACAGATACGCAGTATTTT.

This clone was seen once. The chain carries TRBV28 and TRBJ1-5; the match to TRBD1 covers 7 bases. After removal of 5 bases from V and 0 bases from J, the junction contained 7 bases not matched to a gene. The CDR3 consists of 16 residues. Germline CDR1 and CDR2: MDHEN and SYDVKM. Here the CDR3 reads CASSPGQLYSNQPQHF. The CDR3 DNA reads TGTGCCAGCAGTCCGGGACAGCTCTATAGCAATCAGCCCCAGCATTTT.

This rearrangement joins TRBV15 to TRBJ2-4; D remains ambiguous. Trimming took off 4 bases at V and 2 bases at J, with 6 bases between the two ends. The germline V gene encodes CDR1 LNHNV and CDR2 YYDKDF (reference sequence). The CDR3 has 13 residues. Written as DNA, the CDR3 is TGTGCCACCAGCACAGCGCCCAAAAACATTCAGTACTTC. This gives the protein CATSTAPKNIQYF.

This chain connects TRBV18 to TRBJ1-5, with 7 bases aligning to TRBD1. This CDR3 has 15 residues. The germline V gene encodes CDR1 KGHSH and CDR2 LQKENI. Losses at the gene ends were 3 bases for V and 4 bases for J; bases not matched to a gene: 6. This CDR3 is CASSPEGAKNQPQHF. The CDR3 DNA reads as TGTGCCAGCTCACCCGAGGGGGCGAAGAATCAGCCCCAGCATTTT.

The gene calls are TRBV4-3 and TRBJ2-3, with D perhaps matching TRBD2 (6 bases). This CDR3 region has 15 residues. CDR1 is LGHNA and CDR2 is YSLEER in the germline V gene. Between the trimmed V and J ends, which lost 4 bases and 5 bases, there was a span of 16 bases. The CDR3 bases are TGCGCCAGCAGCCCCGCCCGGGGGTACAGAGATACGCAGTATTTT. It yields the protein CASSPARGYRDTQYF.

This clone was counted between two and nine times. The chain recombines TRBV28 with TRBJ1-2; no reliable D call. V was shortened by 6 bases and J by 4 bases, with 18 bases between the two germline ends. In germline, CDR1 is MDHEN, CDR2 SYDVKM. The CDR3 extends over 15 amino acids. This CDR3 reads CASSPFARASYGYTF. The CDR3 region has the DNA TGTGCCAGCAGCCCCTTCGCGAGGGCCTCCTATGGCTACACCTTC.

V and J are TRBV6-1 and TRBJ1-2; D is unresolved. Germline CDR1 and CDR2: MNHNS and SASEGT. V was shortened by 2 bases and J by 2 bases, with 12 bases between the two germline ends. The CDR3 length is 15 residues. The CDR3 here is CASSELGRRNYGYTF. DNA for the CDR3: TGTGCCAGCAGTGAACTCGGGAGACGAAACTATGGCTACACCTTC.

J is TRBJ1-2 and V is TRBV15; 9 nucleotides match TRBD1. The CDR3 is 16 residues long. The junction had 15 bases not matched to a gene; V was cut back by 5 bases and J by 8 bases. Per germline, CDR1 LNHNV and CDR2 YYDKDF (reference sequence). The CDR3 protein is CATSGLERGTGRGYTF. CDR3 sequence (DNA): TGTGCCACCAGCGGCCTCGAGCGCGGGACAGGGAGAGGCTACACCTTC.

The table lists this clone with many counts. CDR3 protein: CASSVLGTYQETQYF. The CDR3, as DNA: TGTGCCAGCAGCGTCCTCGGGACATACCAAGAGACCCAGTACTTC. This chain joins TRBV9 and TRBJ2-5; possibly TRBD1 for D (6 bases). Between the trimmed V and J ends, which lost 2 bases and 0 bases, there was a span of 11 bases. This CDR3 has 15 residues. The germline CDR1 and CDR2 sequences are SGDLS and YYNGEE.

The J gene is TRBJ2-2, the V gene TRBV11-1, with 9 nucleotides matching TRBD2. The V and J ends lost 2 bases and 2 bases, in that order; junction bases with no gene match: 3. CDR3 length: 16 amino acids. Germline V CDR1 and CDR2: SGHAT, FQDESV (reference sequence). As DNA, the CDR3 is TGTGCCAGCAGCTTATTTAGCGGGAGTAACACCGGGGAGCTGTTTTTT. Protein product: CASSLFSGSNTGELFF.

This clone has a single count. This chain links TRBV7-2 with TRBJ2-3; D remains ambiguous. Trimming cost V 3 bases and J 3 bases, with 7 bases left between them. Germline lookup yields CDR1 SGHTA and CDR2 FQGNSA. The CDR3 runs to 13 residues. This CDR3 is CASSFARTDTQYF. The CDR3 bases are TGTGCCAGCAGCTTTGCGAGAACAGATACGCAGTATTTT.

This chain joins TRBV29-1 and TRBJ2-3, with D hard to call. The CDR3 length is 11 residues. The ends were cut back, 5 bases at V and 3 bases at J, with 6 bases in the middle. Germline V gene sequence: CDR1 SQVTM, CDR2 ANQGSEA. The CDR3 bases are TGCAGCGTTCGGTTAACAGATACGCAGTATTTT. Amino acid sequence: CSVRLTDTQYF.

This chain connects TRBV19 to TRBJ1-2; no reliable D call. This CDR3 has 15 amino acids. Germline lookup yields CDR1 LNHDA and CDR2 SQIVND (reference sequence). V was pared by 2 bases and J by 5 bases, with 15 bases between. DNA of the CDR3: TGTGCCAGTAGTATAAGCCCGAACGGACTGTATGGCTACACCTTC. It encodes CASSISPNGLYGYTF.

This rearrangement joins TRBV18 to TRBJ2-7; TRBD1 matches at 8 bases. CDR1 and CDR2 (germline): KGHSH, LQKENI. V trimming: 5 bases; J trimming: 2 bases; junction bases outside the gene matches: 5. The CDR3 sequence is 14 residues long. The CDR3 nucleotides read TGTGCCAGCTCAAGACAGGGGAACCCCTACGAGCAGTACTTC. It is translated as CASSRQGNPYEQYF.

This chain links TRBV6-5 with TRBJ2-7; TRBD2 matches 7 bases. The CDR3 is 13 residues long. Germline values: CDR1 MNHEY, CDR2 SVGAGI. Trimming took 0 bases from V and 6 from J; bases not matched to a gene: 2. The DNA for the CDR3 is TGTGCCAGCAGTTACTCCCGGGGGGTCGAGCAGTACTTC. It encodes CASSYSRGVEQYF.

The rearrangement joins TRBV11-2 to TRBJ1-2, with 7 bases matching TRBD1. The CDR3 has 17 amino acids. CDR1 and CDR2 (germline): SGHAT, FQNNGV. Trimming removed 5 bases from V and 4 bases from J; junction bases left unmatched: 16. The CDR3 region is CASSRGPGTALPYGYTF. For the CDR3, the DNA is TGTGCCAGCAGCCGGGGCCCCGGGACAGCCCTTCCCTATGGCTACACCTTC.

This clone was recorded only once. The V call is TRBV4-3, the J call TRBJ1-6; the match to TRBD1 covers 10 bases. V shed 1 base, J shed 8 bases, and the junction held 11 bases outside the gene matches. CDR1 and CDR2 from the germline V gene are LGHNA and YSLEER. This CDR3 spans 18 amino acids. CDR3 loop: CASSQGRVPGQGYSPLHF. The DNA of the CDR3 is TGCGCCAGCAGCCAAGGAAGGGTGCCGGGACAGGGGTATTCACCCCTCCACTTT.

J is TRBJ2-7 and V is TRBV6-5, with 9 nucleotides matching TRBD1. Germline-derived CDR1 and CDR2 are MNHEY and SVGAGI. J was trimmed by 2 bases and V by 3 bases; bases with no gene match: 2. The CDR3 contains 14 residues. CDR3 nucleotides: TGTGCCAGCAGTTATGGGACAGGGACCTACGAGCAGTACTTC. It translates to CASSYGTGTYEQYF.

The chain recombines TRBV19 with TRBJ1-4; no definite D call. The V end lost 7 bases, the J end lost 0 bases, and 9 bases lay between the germline ends. This CDR3 has 14 residues. CDR1 is LNHDA and CDR2 is SQIVND in the germline V gene (reference sequence). The CDR3 coding sequence is TGTGCCAGTACCCCCTATGCAACTAATGAAAAACTGTTTTTT. Amino acids: CASTPYATNEKLFF.